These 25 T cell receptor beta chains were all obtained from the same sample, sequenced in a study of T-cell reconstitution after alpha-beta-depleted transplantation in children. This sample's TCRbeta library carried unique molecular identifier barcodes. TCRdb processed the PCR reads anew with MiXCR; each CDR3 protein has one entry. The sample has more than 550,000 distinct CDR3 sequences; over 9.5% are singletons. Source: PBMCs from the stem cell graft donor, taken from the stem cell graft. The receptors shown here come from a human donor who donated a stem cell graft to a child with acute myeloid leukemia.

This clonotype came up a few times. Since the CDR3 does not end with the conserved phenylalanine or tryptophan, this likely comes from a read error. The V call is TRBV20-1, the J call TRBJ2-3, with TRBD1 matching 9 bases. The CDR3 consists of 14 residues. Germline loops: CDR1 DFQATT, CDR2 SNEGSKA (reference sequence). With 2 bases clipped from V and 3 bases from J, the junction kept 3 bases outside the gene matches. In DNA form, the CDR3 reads TGCAGTGCTAGAAAGACAGGGGGGACAGATACGCAGTATTCT. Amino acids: CSARKTGGTDTQYS.

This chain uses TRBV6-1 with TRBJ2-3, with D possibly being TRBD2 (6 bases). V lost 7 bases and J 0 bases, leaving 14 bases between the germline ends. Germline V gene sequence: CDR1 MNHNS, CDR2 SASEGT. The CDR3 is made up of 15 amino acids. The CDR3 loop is CASTSTGRSTDTQYF. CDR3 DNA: TGTGCCAGCACCTCGACCGGGAGAAGCACAGATACGCAGTATTTT.

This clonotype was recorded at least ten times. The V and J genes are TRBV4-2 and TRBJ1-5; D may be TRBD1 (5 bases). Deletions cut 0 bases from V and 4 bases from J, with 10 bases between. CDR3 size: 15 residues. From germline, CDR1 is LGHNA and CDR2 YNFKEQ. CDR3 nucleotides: TGTGCCAGCAGCCAAGATCGGCAGGGAAATCAGCCCCAGCATTTT. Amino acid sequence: CASSQDRQGNQPQHF.

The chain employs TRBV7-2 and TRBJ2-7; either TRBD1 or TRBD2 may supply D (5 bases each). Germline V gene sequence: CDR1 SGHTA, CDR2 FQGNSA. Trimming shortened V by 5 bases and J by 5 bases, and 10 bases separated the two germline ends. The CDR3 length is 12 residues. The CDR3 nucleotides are TGTGCCAGCAGCCCGATGGGACACGAGCAGTACTTC. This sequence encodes CASSPMGHEQYF. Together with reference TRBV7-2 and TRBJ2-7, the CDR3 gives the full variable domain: GAGVSQSPSNKVTEKGKDVELRCDPISGHTALYWYRQSLGQGLEFLIYFQGNSAPDKSGLPSDRFSAERTGGSVSTLTIQRTQQEDSAVYLCASSPMGHEQYFGPGTRLTVT.

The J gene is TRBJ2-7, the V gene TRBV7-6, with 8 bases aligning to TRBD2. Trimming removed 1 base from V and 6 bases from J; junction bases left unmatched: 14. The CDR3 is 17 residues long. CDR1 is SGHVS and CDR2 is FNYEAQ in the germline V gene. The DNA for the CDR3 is TGTGCCAGCAGCTTAGACCCCCCGGCGGGAGGCAGTCCCGAGCAGTACTTC. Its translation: CASSLDPPAGGSPEQYF.

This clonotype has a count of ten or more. The CDR3 sequence: CSAERDSETQYF. The CDR3 DNA reads TGCAGTGCTGAGCGGGACTCAGAGACCCAGTACTTC. The chain combines TRBV20-1 with TRBJ2-5; TRBD2 aligns across 7 bases. The CDR3 sequence is 12 residues long. In germline, CDR1 is DFQATT, CDR2 SNEGSKA (reference sequence). J gave up 4 bases and V 5 bases, and 4 bases lay outside the gene matches.

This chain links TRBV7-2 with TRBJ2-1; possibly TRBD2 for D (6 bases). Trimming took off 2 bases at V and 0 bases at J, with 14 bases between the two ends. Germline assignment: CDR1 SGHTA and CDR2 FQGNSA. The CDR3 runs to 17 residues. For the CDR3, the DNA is TGTGCCAGCAGCTTACGCCTCGCGGGGACCTCCTACAATGAGCAGTTCTTC. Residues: CASSLRLAGTSYNEQFF.

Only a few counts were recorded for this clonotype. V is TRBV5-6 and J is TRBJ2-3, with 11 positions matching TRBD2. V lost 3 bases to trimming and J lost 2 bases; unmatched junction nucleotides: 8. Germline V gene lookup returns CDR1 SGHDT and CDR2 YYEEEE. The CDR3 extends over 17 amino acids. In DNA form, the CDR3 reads TGTGCCAGCAGCTCCCTCAAGACTAGCGGGAACACAGATACGCAGTATTTT. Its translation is CASSSLKTSGNTDTQYF.

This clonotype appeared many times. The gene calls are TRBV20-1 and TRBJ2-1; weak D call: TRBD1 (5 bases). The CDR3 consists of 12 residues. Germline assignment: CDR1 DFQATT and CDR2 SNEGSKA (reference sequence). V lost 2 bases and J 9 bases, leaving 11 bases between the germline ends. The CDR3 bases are TGCAGTGCTAGATCAGGGTGGAGTGAGCAGTTCTTC. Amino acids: CSARSGWSEQFF.

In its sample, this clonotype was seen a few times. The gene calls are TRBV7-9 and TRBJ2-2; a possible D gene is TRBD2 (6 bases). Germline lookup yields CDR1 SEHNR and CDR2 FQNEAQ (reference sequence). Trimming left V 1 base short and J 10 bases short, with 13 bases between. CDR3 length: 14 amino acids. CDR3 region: CASSLEVSGVELFF. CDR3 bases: TGTGCCAGCAGCTTAGAGGTTTCGGGAGTGGAGCTGTTTTTT.

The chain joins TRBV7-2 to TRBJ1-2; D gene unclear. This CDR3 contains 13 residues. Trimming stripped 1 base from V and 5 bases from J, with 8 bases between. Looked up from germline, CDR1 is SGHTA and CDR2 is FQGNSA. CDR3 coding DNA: TGTGCCAGCAGCTTAGAGTCCGGGTATGGCTACACCTTC. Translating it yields CASSLESGYGYTF.

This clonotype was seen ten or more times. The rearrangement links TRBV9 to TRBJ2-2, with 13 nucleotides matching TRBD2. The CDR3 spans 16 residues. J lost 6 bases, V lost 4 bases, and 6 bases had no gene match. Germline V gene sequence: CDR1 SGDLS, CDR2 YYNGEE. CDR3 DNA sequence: TGTGCCAGCAGCCCTGGACTAGCGGGAGCCGCCGGGGAGCTGTTTTTT. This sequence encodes CASSPGLAGAAGELFF.

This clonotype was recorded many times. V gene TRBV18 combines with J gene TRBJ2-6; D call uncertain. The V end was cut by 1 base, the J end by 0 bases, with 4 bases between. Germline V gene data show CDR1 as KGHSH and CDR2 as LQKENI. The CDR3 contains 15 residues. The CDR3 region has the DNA TGTGCCAGCTCACCACAGCTCTCTGGGGCCAACGTCCTGACTTTC. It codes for CASSPQLSGANVLTF.

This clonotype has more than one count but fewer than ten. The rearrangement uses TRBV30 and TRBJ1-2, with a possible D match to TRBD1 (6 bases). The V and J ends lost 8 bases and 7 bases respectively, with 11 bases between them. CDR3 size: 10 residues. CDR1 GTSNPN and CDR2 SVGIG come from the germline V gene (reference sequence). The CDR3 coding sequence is TGTGCCCAAATGGGGGCTGGCTACACCTTC. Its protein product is CAQMGAGYTF.

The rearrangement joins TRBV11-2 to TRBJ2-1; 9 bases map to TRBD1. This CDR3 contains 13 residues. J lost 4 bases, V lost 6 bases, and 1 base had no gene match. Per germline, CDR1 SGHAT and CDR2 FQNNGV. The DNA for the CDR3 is TGTGCCAGCAGGGGACAGGGTTACAATGAGCAGTTCTTC. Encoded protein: CASRGQGYNEQFF.

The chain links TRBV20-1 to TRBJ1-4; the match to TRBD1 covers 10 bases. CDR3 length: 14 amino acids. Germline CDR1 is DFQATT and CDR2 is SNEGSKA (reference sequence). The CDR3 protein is CSYLGGQGQEKLFF. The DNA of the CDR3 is TGCAGCTACCTGGGGGGACAGGGGCAAGAAAAACTGTTTTTT.

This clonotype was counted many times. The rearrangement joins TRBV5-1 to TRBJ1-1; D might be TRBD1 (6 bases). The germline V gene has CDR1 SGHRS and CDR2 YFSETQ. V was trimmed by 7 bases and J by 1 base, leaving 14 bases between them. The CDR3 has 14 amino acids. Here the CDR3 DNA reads TGCGCCAGCGGCCCTCAGGGGCAGAACACTGAAGCTTTCTTT. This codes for CASGPQGQNTEAFF.

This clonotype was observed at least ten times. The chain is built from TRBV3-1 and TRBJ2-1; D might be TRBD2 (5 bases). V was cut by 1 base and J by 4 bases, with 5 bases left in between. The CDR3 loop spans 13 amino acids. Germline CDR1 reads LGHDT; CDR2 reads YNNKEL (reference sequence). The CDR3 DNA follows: TGTGCCAGCAGCCAAGCGGGATACAATGAGCAGTTCTTC. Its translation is CASSQAGYNEQFF.

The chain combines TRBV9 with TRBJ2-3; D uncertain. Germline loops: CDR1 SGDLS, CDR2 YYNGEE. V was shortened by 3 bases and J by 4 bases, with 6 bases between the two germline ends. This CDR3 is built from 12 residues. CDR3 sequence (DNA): TGTGCCAGCAGCGAGCCCTCAGATACGCAGTATTTT. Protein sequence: CASSEPSDTQYF.

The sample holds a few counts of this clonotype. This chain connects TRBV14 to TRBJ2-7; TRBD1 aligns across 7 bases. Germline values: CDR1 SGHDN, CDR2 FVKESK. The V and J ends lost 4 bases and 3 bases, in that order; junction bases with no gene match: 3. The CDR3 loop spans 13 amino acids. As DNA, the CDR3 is TGTGCCAGCAGCCCGGGACAGCACTACGAGCAGTACTTC. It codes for CASSPGQHYEQYF.

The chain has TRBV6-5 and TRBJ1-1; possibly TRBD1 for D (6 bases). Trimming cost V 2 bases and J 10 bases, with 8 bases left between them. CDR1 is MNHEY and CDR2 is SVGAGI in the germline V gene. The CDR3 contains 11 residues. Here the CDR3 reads CASSYGGLAFF. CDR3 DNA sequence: TGTGCCAGCAGTTACGGGGGGCTAGCTTTCTTT.

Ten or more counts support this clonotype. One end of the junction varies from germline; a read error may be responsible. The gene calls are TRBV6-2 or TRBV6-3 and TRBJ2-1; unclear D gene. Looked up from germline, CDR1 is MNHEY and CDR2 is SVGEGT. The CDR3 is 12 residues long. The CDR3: CASGYSYNEQFF. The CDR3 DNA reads TGTGCCAGCGGTTACTCCTACAATGAGCAGTTCTTC.

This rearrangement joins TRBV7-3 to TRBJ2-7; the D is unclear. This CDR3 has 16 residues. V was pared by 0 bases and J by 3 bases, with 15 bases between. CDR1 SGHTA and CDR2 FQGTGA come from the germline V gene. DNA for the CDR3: TGTGCCAGCAGCTTAACGGGCACCTCAAAAGTCTACGAGCAGTACTTC. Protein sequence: CASSLTGTSKVYEQYF.

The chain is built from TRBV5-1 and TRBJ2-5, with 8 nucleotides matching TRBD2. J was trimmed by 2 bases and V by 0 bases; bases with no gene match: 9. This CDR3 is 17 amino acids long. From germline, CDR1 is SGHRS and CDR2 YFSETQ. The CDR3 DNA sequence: TGCGCCAGCAGCTTGGCCCTACTAGCGGAGTTACAAGAGACCCAGTACTTC. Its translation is CASSLALLAELQETQYF.

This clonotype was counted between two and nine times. The CDR3 nucleotides are TGCGCCAGCAGCCAAGAATATAGGGGACTAGGGGCACAGACCCAGTACTTC. Translating it yields CASSQEYRGLGAQTQYF. V gene TRBV4-3 combines with J gene TRBJ2-5, with TRBD2 matching over 8 bases. In germline, CDR1 is LGHNA, CDR2 YSLEER. The CDR3 is 17 residues long. Unmatched junction bases numbered 12, after V lost 0 bases and J lost 6 bases.